Detailed here is one TCR beta chain. Its antigen is not identified. This sample includes further DNA sequences coding for the same CDR3. The data derive from a study of cytomegalovirus exposure and HLA in healthy donors. A multiplex PCR was run with 60 Vbeta primers and 13 Jbeta primers. Profiled with immunoSEQ multiplex PCR; TCRdb holds only in-frame clones, not every one. The sample carries some 190,000 clones, 77% recorded once. Findings and caveats of the study: In a later analysis, about 17,000 TCR beta sequences were associated with HLA alleles at 0.05 false discovery rate. The only immune exposure information that was available was CMV serostatus.

The CDR3 contains 15 residues. Germline assignment: CDR1 SGHTA and CDR2 FQGNSA. V was pared by 3 bases and J by 5 bases, with 9 bases of the junction left unmatched. This chain links TRBV7-2 with TRBJ2-5, with 7 bases that match TRBD1. Specimen: PBMCs. The clonotype originates from a woman between 25 and 40 years old in good health and CMV-seropositive. CDR3 protein: CASSLTGSLGETQYF. As DNA, the CDR3 is TGTGCCAGCAGCTTGACAGGGTCCCTCGGGGAGACCCAGTACTTC. Based on the CDR3 plus reference TRBV7-2 and TRBJ2-5, the full variable domain is GAGVSQSPSNKVTEKGKDVELRCDPISGHTALYWYRQSLGQGLEFLIYFQGNSAPDKSGLPSDRFSAERTGGSVSTLTIQRTQQEDSAVYLCASSLTGSLGETQYFGPGTRLLVL.